Presented here are 26 T cell receptor beta chains from one specimen sequenced in a study of T cells in Graves' hyperthyroidism and ophthalmopathy. TCR beta CDR3 sequences were amplified from RNA transcripts. HTBI primers drove first-round RT-PCR of the TCR CDR3. TCRdb itself ran the multiplex PCR reads through MiXCR, one entry per CDR3 protein. The sample yields roughly 600,000 distinct CDR3 sequences, 14% seen once. Sequencing was performed on blood. The receptors originated from a woman between 50 and 59 years old with Graves' ophthalmopathy.

The sample holds many counts of this clonotype. The rearrangement joins TRBV24-1 to TRBJ2-2; 9 bases map to TRBD1. The V gene end was trimmed by 0 bases and the J gene end by 5 bases; junction bases not matched to a gene: 3. The germline gives CDR1 KGHDR, CDR2 SFDVKD. The CDR3 sequence is 16 residues long. The CDR3 region is CATSDLGDRATGELFF. CDR3 coding DNA: TGTGCCACCAGTGATTTGGGGGACAGGGCGACCGGGGAGCTGTTTTTT.

The V gene is TRBV12-3 or TRBV12-4, the J gene TRBJ2-1, with 14 bases that match TRBD2. There are 16 residues in the CDR3. The V segment lost 6 bases and the J segment 9 bases; nucleotides outside the gene matches: 10. CDR3 DNA sequence: TGTGCCAGCAGACCACCGGGACTAGCGGGAGCCAGTGAGCAGTTCTTC. Translating gives CASRPPGLAGASEQFF.

The table lists this clonotype with a few counts. The V gene is TRBV29-1, the J gene TRBJ2-1; D unclear. Trimming left V 1 base short and J 0 bases short, with 13 bases between. CDR1 and CDR2 (germline): SQVTM, ANQGSEA. CDR3 length: 16 residues. This CDR3 reads CSVEGRDWRSYNEQFF. DNA of the CDR3: TGCAGCGTTGAAGGAAGGGATTGGCGCTCCTACAATGAGCAGTTCTTC.

This clonotype was seen repeatedly, ten times or more. V is TRBV3-1 and J is TRBJ2-7; the D gene is possibly TRBD1 (6 bases). Trimming shortened V by 1 base and J by 3 bases, and 10 bases separated the two germline ends. The germline gives CDR1 LGHDT, CDR2 YNNKEL (reference sequence). This CDR3 comprises 14 residues. CDR3 in amino acids: CASSQGQQGYEQYF. The CDR3 DNA is TGTGCCAGCAGCCAAGGTCAACAGGGCTACGAGCAGTACTTC.

This clonotype was detected only a few times. The chain is built from TRBV4-3 and TRBJ2-2, with 10 nucleotides matching TRBD1. After removal of 4 bases from V and 6 bases from J, the junction contained 8 bases not matched to a gene. The germline gives CDR1 LGHNA, CDR2 YSLEER. CDR3 size: 16 residues. CDR3 residues: CASSREVGQGAGELFF. CDR3 sequence (DNA): TGCGCCAGCAGCCGAGAAGTAGGACAGGGGGCCGGGGAGCTGTTTTTT.

The chain carries TRBV14 and TRBJ2-1, with a weak D call TRBD2 (5 bases). Germline loops: CDR1 SGHDN, CDR2 FVKESK. The CDR3 is made up of 16 amino acids. Trimming removed 5 bases from V and 7 bases from J, with 21 bases in between. In DNA, the CDR3 is TGTGCCAGCAGCTACTCTTCAAGGTTAGCGCTTAATGAGCAGTTCTTC. It is translated as CASSYSSRLALNEQFF.

The genes are TRBV29-1 and TRBJ1-1; D possibly corresponds to TRBD1 (5 bases). The CDR3 is made up of 11 amino acids. V gave up 4 bases and J gave up 8 bases, with 11 bases separating them. Per germline, CDR1 SQVTM and CDR2 ANQGSEA. CDR3 DNA: TGCAGCGTTGCTTTTGGGGGGGAAGCTTTCTTT. This translates into CSVAFGGEAFF.

Notes on this clonotype: Just one base apart from a much larger clone, this may be a read error. The gene calls are TRBV7-3 and TRBJ2-1; TRBD2 matches at 11 bases. The germline CDR1 and CDR2 sequences are SGHTA and FQGTGA. The CDR3 consists of 15 residues. In DNA, the CDR3 is TGTGCCAGCAGCGACGGGACTAGCGGATACAATGAGCGGTTCTTC. Translating gives CASSDGTSGYNERFF.

The J gene is TRBJ1-3, the V gene TRBV12-3 or TRBV12-4; D is unclear. CDR3 length equals 17 residues. V lost 1 base and J lost 0, with 13 bases in between. Here the CDR3 DNA reads TGTGCCAGCAGTTTAGGGTTCGGGGAACTCTCTGGAAACACCATATATTTT. Amino acids: CASSLGFGELSGNTIYF.

This clonotype was counted a few times. CDR3 nucleotides: TGTGCCAGCAGGAGGGGAGGCCTGAGCAATCAGCCCCAGCATTTT. Translated, it gives CASRRGGLSNQPQHF. V and J are TRBV6-1 and TRBJ1-5; D perhaps matches TRBD1 (5 bases). This CDR3 comprises 15 residues. V lost 6 bases and J 1 base, leaving 13 bases between the germline ends. Germline lookup yields CDR1 MNHNS and CDR2 SASEGT.

This clonotype was observed at least ten times. This sequence joins TRBV27 and TRBJ2-1, with 9 bases identical to TRBD1. The CDR3 loop spans 15 amino acids. With 7 bases clipped from V and 2 bases from J, the junction kept 6 bases outside the gene matches. Germline CDR1 is MNHEY and CDR2 is SMNVEV (reference sequence). CDR3 protein: CASKPDRGPYNEQFF. The DNA of the CDR3 is TGTGCCAGCAAACCGGACAGGGGCCCCTACAATGAGCAGTTCTTC.

This clonotype was counted many times. This chain connects TRBV14 to TRBJ2-1, with 14 bases fitting TRBD2. CDR1 and CDR2 (germline): SGHDN, FVKESK. The CDR3 runs to 16 residues. The V and J ends lost 4 bases and 8 bases, in that order; junction bases with no gene match: 7. CDR3 coding DNA: TGTGCCAGCAGCCCGCTCTTGGGACTAGCGGGAGATGAGCAGTTCTTC. This translates into CASSPLLGLAGDEQFF. The full variable domain, its missing parts supplied by reference TRBV14 and TRBJ2-1, is EAGVTQFPSHSVIEKGQTVTLRCDPISGHDNLYWYRRVMGKEIKFLLHFVKESKQDESGMPNNRFLAERTGGTYSTLKVQPAELEDSGVYFCASSPLLGLAGDEQFFGPGTRLTVL.

This clonotype was found many times. This chain joins TRBV6-2 or TRBV6-3 and TRBJ2-5; 9 nucleotides align to TRBD2. The CDR3 length is 15 residues. The germline V gene encodes CDR1 MNHEY and CDR2 SVGEGT. Losses at the gene ends were 4 bases for V and 3 bases for J; bases not matched to a gene: 6. The CDR3 spells CASSSQGLAEETQYF. The DNA of the CDR3 is TGTGCCAGCAGTTCCCAGGGACTAGCAGAAGAGACCCAGTACTTC.

This clonotype was observed many times. The chain combines TRBV6-1 with TRBJ1-1, with 8 nucleotides matching TRBD1. This CDR3 has 14 residues. CDR1 and CDR2 from the germline V gene are MNHNS and SASEGT. V lost 6 bases, J lost 2 bases, and 5 bases stayed unmatched. Written as DNA, the CDR3 is TGTGCCAGCAGACCGGGACAGGCTAACACTGAAGCTTTCTTT. It codes for CASRPGQANTEAFF.

The chain couples TRBV9 to TRBJ2-4; D remains ambiguous. V lost 0 bases, J lost 4 bases, and 8 bases lay in between. The CDR3 is 14 residues long. CDR1 and CDR2 (germline): SGDLS, YYNGEE. CDR3: CASSVGSQKNIQYF. CDR3 sequence (DNA): TGTGCCAGCAGCGTAGGAAGCCAGAAAAACATTCAGTACTTC.

This clonotype was counted at least ten times. CDR3 sequence: CASSPGTVHNEQFF. DNA of the CDR3: TGTGCCAGCAGTCCCGGGACAGTCCACAATGAGCAGTTCTTC. The chain is built from TRBV12-3 or TRBV12-4 and TRBJ2-1; the match to TRBD1 covers 7 bases. CDR3 length: 14 amino acids. V lost 5 bases to trimming and J lost 5 bases; unmatched junction nucleotides: 6.

The genes are TRBV19 and TRBJ1-1; D ambiguous. CDR1 and CDR2 from the germline V gene are LNHDA and SQIVND (reference sequence). This CDR3 comprises 13 residues. Deletions cut 11 bases from V and 2 bases from J, with 15 bases between. Written as DNA, the CDR3 is TGTGCCCTTAGGAGGGCGGAAAACACTGAAGCTTTCTTT. Amino acid sequence: CALRRAENTEAFF.

This chain links TRBV12-5 with TRBJ1-2; 9 bases are shared with TRBD1. Germline V gives CDR1 LGHNT, CDR2 FRNRAP. The junction had 12 bases not matched to a gene; V was cut back by 5 bases and J by 5 bases. The CDR3 loop spans 16 amino acids. The CDR3 here is CASGAVTGGPQYGYTF. Here the CDR3 DNA reads TGTGCTAGTGGTGCCGTGACAGGGGGTCCACAGTATGGCTACACCTTC.

This clonotype has a handful of counts. In DNA, the CDR3 is TGTGCCAGCAGTTACTCGACCAGCTCCACTGAGCAGTTCTTC. It codes for CASSYSTSSTEQFF. V is TRBV6-2 or TRBV6-3 and J is TRBJ2-1, with D unclear. CDR1 MNHEY and CDR2 SVGEGT come from the germline V gene. The V and J ends lost 0 bases and 9 bases respectively, with 12 bases between them. This CDR3 region has 14 residues.

This clonotype was seen ten or more times. The chain combines TRBV11-3 with TRBJ1-2; 9 bases line up with TRBD1. Germline V lookup: CDR1 SGHNT, CDR2 YENEEA. Germline trimming cut 5 bases from V and 3 bases from J; bases unmatched to any gene: 7. This CDR3 is 15 amino acids long. CDR3 protein: CASSQIRDRDYGYTF. For the CDR3, the DNA is TGTGCCAGCAGCCAAATACGGGACAGGGACTATGGCTACACCTTC. Drawing the rest from reference TRBV11-3 and TRBJ1-2, the complete variable domain is EAGVVQSPRYKIIEKKQPVAFWCNPISGHNTLYWYLQNLGQGPELLIRYENEEAVDDSQLPKDRFSAERLKGVDSTLKIQPAELGDSAVYLCASSQIRDRDYGYTFGSGTRLTVV.

This clonotype was picked up many times. The V gene is TRBV2, the J gene TRBJ2-4, with a possible D match to TRBD1 (5 bases). With 3 bases removed from V and 2 bases from J, the gap between germline ends came to 14 bases. CDR3 size: 16 residues. From germline, CDR1 is SNHLY and CDR2 FYNNEI. CDR3 bases: TGTGCCAGCAGTGAGAAGGGCAGGGTGTCCAAAAACATTCAGTACTTC. Encoded protein: CASSEKGRVSKNIQYF.

This clonotype was seen many times. V is TRBV30 and J is TRBJ1-2, with D unclear. CDR1 is GTSNPN, CDR2 SVGIG, per germline (reference sequence). The CDR3 is made up of 11 amino acids. The ends were cut back, 3 bases at V and 8 bases at J, with 10 bases in the middle. The CDR3 region has the DNA TGTGCCTGGAGCCCACTAGAAGGCTACACCTTC. It encodes CAWSPLEGYTF.

This clonotype has a count of ten or more. This chain connects TRBV7-9 to TRBJ1-2, with 8 nucleotides matching TRBD1. The V gene's germline CDR1 is SEHNR and CDR2 FQNEAQ (reference sequence). This CDR3 comprises 14 residues. V gave up 5 bases and J gave up 3 bases; unmatched junction bases: 5. The CDR3 DNA reads TGTGCCAGCAGCACGCAACAGGGGGACTATGGCTACACCTTC. Its protein product is CASSTQQGDYGYTF.

The chain has TRBV6-1 and TRBJ1-1; D may be TRBD1 (6 bases). The CDR3 has 15 amino acids. The V end lost 7 bases, the J end lost 2 bases, and 17 bases lay between the germline ends. Looked up from germline, CDR1 is MNHNS and CDR2 is SASEGT. For the CDR3, the DNA is TGTGCCAGCAATCCAGACAGGATGTTCAACACTGAAGCTTTCTTT. Protein: CASNPDRMFNTEAFF.

This clonotype was recorded at least ten times. This chain links TRBV20-1 with TRBJ2-3, with D perhaps TRBD2 (6 bases). Germline V gene lookup returns CDR1 DFQATT and CDR2 SNEGSKA (reference sequence). This CDR3 is built from 14 residues. The V and J ends lost 0 bases and 2 bases respectively, with 9 bases between them. CDR3 amino acids: CSARDPGDTDTQYF. The CDR3 bases are TGCAGTGCTAGAGATCCGGGGGACACAGATACGCAGTATTTT.

In its sample, this clonotype was seen many times. The chain employs TRBV27 and TRBJ2-1; D tentatively fits TRBD1 or TRBD2 (5 bases each). Trimming removed 2 bases from V and 2 bases from J, with 16 bases in between. The CDR3 consists of 17 residues. Germline-derived CDR1 and CDR2 are MNHEY and SMNVEV (reference sequence). The CDR3: CASSLGGTASAYNEQFF. DNA for the CDR3: TGTGCCAGCAGTTTAGGGGGTACAGCGTCTGCCTACAATGAGCAGTTCTTC.